This T cell receptor (beta chain) was identified during a study of T cell responses to AZD1222 COVID-19 vaccine (dated by TCRdb to the early 2020s). With respect to the entire study: AZD1222 recipients whose second dose came at about 4 weeks and those whose second dose came at about 12 weeks were combined into one group, since spike-specific TCR depth and breadth did not differ between the two schedules. A total of about 230 trial participants underwent TCR sequencing, of whom roughly 210 received two doses of AZD1222 and approximately 25 received two doses of the MenACWY control vaccine. Trial participants were enrolled by age into 18-55, 56-69 and 70-plus year subgroups, with 148, 28 and 57 TCR-sequenced participants respectively. Results the study describes overall, beyond this receptor: In the small 56-69-year group, the increase in depth fell short of significance, most likely because of low power. A significant rise in spike-specific TCR breadth and depth was observed after two AZD1222 doses relative to day 0 and relative to MenACWY recipients. Participants were mostly white British, with more females than males. The authors suggested clonal diversity may have been underestimated. Epitopes outside the regions mutated in the B.1.351 and B.1.1.7 variants were reportedly recognized by nearly half of the unique spike-specific TCRs. CD4 TCRs associated with the vaccine covered the entire spike protein, and the dominant responses were in regions 160-218 and 743-854. Only five or six AZD1222 recipients were SARS-CoV-2 seropositive at baseline, limiting conclusions about previously exposed vaccinees. Because no day 14 peak-response samples were available, the repertoires could be characterized only after the peak T cell response.

The CDR3 regions of human TCRbeta chains were analyzed by immunosequencing. From the authors' description of their analysis: TCRs in the repertoires were matched against a reference library of SARS-CoV-2-specific TCRs that had been generated with the MIRA antigen-specificity platform. Breadth meant the fraction of unique TCRs that were SARS-CoV-2-associated, whereas depth meant the fraction of total T cells that were SARS-CoV-2-associated. Using the MIRA data, each spike-specific TCR was assigned both to the spike region to which the TCR was reactive and to a CD4 or CD8 class. Log10-transformed breadth and depth values were compared by one-way ANOVA with Sidak's multiple comparisons tests. TCRdb obtained this table from immuneACCESS and retained in-frame rearrangements with V and J assigned. These tables miss some clones; where compared with another copy, unresolved V genes account for less than half of the shortfall, and the remainder is unexplained. The V and J calls and clone size are taken from that table; D and trimming were inferred from the DNA. The sample has about 100,000 clones on record, just under 90% of them singletons. The ten largest clones capture about 3% of the sample.

As concerns this clone: Its antigen remains unidentified. No base-level quality is on record; no much larger clone is a single base apart.

This specimen's time point label, per the study, means: baseline before first vaccination. Samples from vaccinated people were obtained from the UK trials COV001 and COV002, which included a single-blind randomized controlled phase 2/3 trial of AZD1222 (ChAdOx1 nCoV-19) in healthy adults. Trial participant PBMC samples were collected at day 0 and day 28 after the second dose for TCRbeta chain sequencing. The TCR was taken from an adult in good health. This specimen was peripheral blood, taken on day 0 of AZD1222 vaccination.

This receptor carries the CDR3 CASSANPGMAGSYGYTF. The DNA reads as follows: TGTGCCAGCAGCGCCAATCCTGGCATGGCAGGGAGCTATGGCTACACCTTC. The chain uses TRBV9 and TRBJ1-2; a weak D assignment points to TRBD1 (5 bases agree). V gives up 3 bases and J gives up 4 bases, and the segment between their germline ends measures 22 bases. The CDR3, from cysteine to phenylalanine, totals 17 residues. Only the CDR3 region is kept as DNA, spanning 51 bases read in frame from base 1. From a lookup of the germline V gene, CDR1 and CDR2 are SGDLS and YYNGEE.